What follows describes a single T cell receptor (beta chain). The assay was immunoSEQ multiplex PCR, and TCRdb's table has in-frame clones only and misses some. Of about 270,000 clones listed, 88% are singletons. The CDR3 has 15 amino acids. From germline, CDR1 is SGHTA and CDR2 FQGNSA. V was cut by 0 bases and J by 5 bases, with 14 bases left in between. This entry belongs to a study of blood T cell repertoires in COVID-19. Overall study context: Collection of acute and convalescent COVID-19 samples took place in the United States, Italy and Spain. PBMCs, B-cell-depleted T cells, or T cells provided the cDNA or gDNA that made up the material.

Those enrolled, adults aged roughly 18 to 95 years, came from about two dozen US areas. The rearrangement uses TRBV7-2 and TRBJ2-7, with D tentatively TRBD2 (5 bases). The TCR comes from a woman in her 50s who had recovered from COVID-19. Sequenced sample: PBMCs or T cells enriched from blood (not recorded which). CDR3 region: CASSLARVRGNEQYF. DNA of the CDR3: TGTGCCAGCAGCTTAGCGAGGGTAAGAGGGAACGAGCAGTACTTC.